This TCR beta chain derives from a study of blood T cell repertoires in COVID-19. Looking at the study overall: Collection of acute and convalescent COVID-19 samples took place in the United States, Italy and Spain.

Deletions cut 3 bases from V and 8 bases from J, with 22 bases between. This CDR3 contains 17 residues. Germline V gene data show CDR1 as SEHNR and CDR2 as FQNEAQ (reference sequence). Study processing details: Counts of nucleated cells, estimated from reference gene primer amplification, were obtained. Sequencing used immunoSEQ multiplex PCR; TCRdb keeps in-frame clones, though not all of them. The V and J calls and clone size come from that table; D and trimming were worked out from the DNA. The table lists approximately 220,000 clones, approximately 84% of them singletons. The sequenced sample was peripheral blood. The chain joins TRBV7-9 to TRBJ1-4; a weak D match, TRBD1 (5 bases). This TCR was sampled from a man aged 45-65 years with acute or convalescent COVID-19. The CDR3 DNA sequence: TGTGCCAGCAGCTTGAGGGACTCGCCACCTACTAGAGAAAAACTGTTTTTT. It specifies CASSLRDSPPTREKLFF.